The sequence of this TCR beta chain was determined in a study of blood T cell repertoires in COVID-19 (dated by TCRdb to about 2020). General notes on the study: Samples covering the acute and convalescent phases of COVID-19 were provided by collaborators in the United States, Italy and Spain. The dataset comprised deeply sampled blood TCRbeta repertoires from subjects exposed to, actively infected with, or recovered from COVID-19. The sample metadata nearly always contained a de-identified subject ID, COVID-19 status, age in years and sex. A freely available public database, intended as a resource for researchers studying the immune response to SARS-CoV-2, is where the repertoires were released. The material from the prospective study consisted of cDNA or gDNA derived from T cells, B-cell-depleted T cells, or PBMCs. HLA class I and class II types, where available, came from metadata supplied by the sample provider rather than from assay-based typing. The samples were drawn from two sources: the first 160 participants of the ongoing ImmuneRACE study, and 950 to 1,500 subjects contributed by 6 global collaborators.

The V end gives up 5 bases and the J end 2 bases, leaving 3 bases in the junction not matched to a gene. CDR1 is given as SGHRS and CDR2 as YFSETQ, both from the germline V gene. Inclusive of the bounding cysteine and phenylalanine, the CDR3 is 13 residues long. The only DNA kept is the CDR3, 39 bases in frame from the first base. Remarks on this clone: No cognate antigen has been identified for it. Nothing much larger sits one base from this clone, and base qualities are not available.

TCRbeta CDR3 regions were amplified from genomic DNA using the immunoSEQ Assay, a bias-controlled multiplex PCR. The original methods were these. The number of nucleated cells in each sample was estimated from the amplification of reference gene primers within the assay. To quantify the absolute abundance of each unique TCRbeta CDR3 rearrangement, sequence reads were collapsed and filtered. Productive Simpson clonality was computed per sample as the square root of Simpson's diversity index over productive rearrangements. TCRdb took over this immuneACCESS table, retaining in-frame rearrangements with V and J assigned. Such tables are incomplete; in checked studies, under half of the missing clones stem from an unresolved V gene, and the remainder is unexplained. For V, J and clone size, that table is used; D and trimming come from the DNA. Here the sample has some 91,000 clones; 90% occur a single time. The top ten hold around 1.7% of the sample.

Overall study outcomes, separate from this receptor: The quantity of clinical and demographic metadata differed by source and by participant and was supplied without curation.

Each collaborating institution followed its own protocols to collect whole blood in K2EDTA tubes. For TCRbeta analysis, collaborator samples were shipped as frozen whole blood, as isolated PBMCs, or as DNA extracted from either sample type. The chain is assembled from TRBV5-1 and TRBJ1-2; TRBD1 fits 7 bases in the junction. The clonotype was recovered from a man in his sixties with acute or convalescent COVID-19. The material sequenced was peripheral blood. DNA sequence: TGCGCCAGCAGGCAGGACAGGAACTATGGCTACACCTTC. It translates as CASRQDRNYGYTF.